This paragraph reports one T cell receptor beta chain. Its antigen is currently not known. No per-base quality is available; no much larger clone lies one base away. The CDR3 regions of human TCRbeta chains were analyzed by immunosequencing. In the authors' own workflow: Repertoire TCRs were matched against a reference library of SARS-CoV-2-specific TCRs generated with the MIRA antigen-specificity platform. Breadth was defined as the fraction of unique TCRs that were SARS-CoV-2-associated. Depth was defined as the fraction of total T cells that were SARS-CoV-2-associated. Each spike-specific TCR was assigned to its reactive spike region and to a CD4 or CD8 class using the MIRA data. Log10-transformed breadth and depth values were compared by one-way ANOVA with Sidak's multiple comparisons tests. TCRdb obtained this table from immuneACCESS and retained in-frame rearrangements with V and J assigned. These tables miss some clones; where compared with another copy, unresolved V genes account for less than half of the shortfall, and the remainder is unexplained. The DNA gave D and trimming, while V, J and clone size come from that table. For this sample there are 130,000 or so clones; around nine tenths appear just once. The ten largest clones represent roughly 1.7% of the sample.

This record comes from a study of T cell responses to AZD1222 COVID-19 vaccine (dated by TCRdb to about 2021). At the level of the whole study: AZD1222 recipients given second doses at about 4 weeks or at about 12 weeks were pooled, since spike-specific TCR depth and breadth were not found to differ between the two schedules. A total of approximately 230 trial participants underwent TCR sequencing, of whom 200 to 220 received two doses of AZD1222 and some 26 received two doses of the MenACWY control vaccine. Trial participants were enrolled into age subgroups of 18-55, 56-69 and 70-plus years, which contained approximately 150, 28 and 58 TCR-sequenced participants, respectively.

The time point label on this specimen signifies: baseline before first vaccination. The vaccinee samples were drawn from two UK trials, COV001 and COV002, one of which was a single-blind randomized controlled phase 2/3 trial testing AZD1222 (ChAdOx1 nCoV-19) in healthy adults. For TCRbeta chain sequencing, PBMC samples were collected from trial participants at day 0 and at day 28 after the second dose. What the research found in general, with its limitations: Reportedly, almost half of the unique spike-specific TCRs recognized epitopes lying outside the regions that are mutated in the B.1.351 and B.1.1.7 variants. The 56-69-year group was small, and its depth increase did not reach significance, likely because of low power. Conclusions about previously exposed vaccinees are limited because only five to seven AZD1222 recipients were SARS-CoV-2 seropositive at baseline. Participants were mostly white British, with more females than males. The authors suggested clonal diversity may have been underestimated. A significant rise in spike-specific TCR breadth and depth was observed after two AZD1222 doses relative to day 0 and relative to MenACWY recipients. No day 14 peak-response samples were available, so repertoires were characterized only after the peak T cell response. CD4 TCRs associated with the vaccine covered the entire spike protein, and the dominant responses were in regions 160-218 and 743-854.

Per the germline V gene, MDHEN is the CDR1 and SYDVKM is the CDR2. Its CDR3 holds 15 amino acids, cysteine through phenylalanine. Only the CDR3 part of the read is kept: 45 bases, read in frame from the first base. At the junction V is shortened by 2 bases and J by 1 base, with 11 bases in between. Recombination linked TRBV28 to TRBJ1-1, and possibly TRBD1, on 5 matching bases. The TCR originated in an adult in good health. The material was peripheral blood, obtained on day 0 of AZD1222 vaccination. The DNA sequence reads TGTGCCAGCAGTTTAATGGGGACCTCGAACACTGAAGCTTTCTTT. This gives the protein CASSLMGTSNTEAFF. Reference TRBV28 and TRBJ1-1 proteins supply the regions before and after the CDR3; the full variable domain is: DVKVTQSSRYLVKRTGEKVFLECVQDMDHENMFWYRQDPGLGLRLIYFSYDVKMKEKGDIPEGYSVSREKKERFSLILESASTNQTSMYLCASSLMGTSNTEAFFGQGTRLTVV.